The 22 T cell receptor beta chains reported below all come from one sample, sequenced in a study of OX40 agonist ivuxolimab in advanced cancers. Assay used: immunoSEQ multiplex PCR; TCRdb lists only in-frame clones, some missing. Here the sample spans about 58,000 clones, roughly nine tenths being singletons. The sequences come from CD4+ or CD8+ T cells sorted from blood, collected in a trial of the OX40 agonist ivuxolimab. These TCRs come from an adult with an advanced solid tumor such as melanoma, head and neck, liver or kidney cancer.

The chain links TRBV10-3 to TRBJ2-7, with 12 positions matching TRBD1. Germline CDR1 reads ENHRY; CDR2 reads SYGVKD. The V gene end was trimmed by 6 bases and the J gene end by 3 bases; junction bases not matched to a gene: 9. CDR3 length: 16 amino acids. The CDR3: CAIRSGTGGSFYEQYF. The CDR3 DNA is TGTGCCATCAGGTCCGGGACAGGGGGCAGTTTCTACGAGCAGTACTTC.

The rearrangement uses TRBV7-3 and TRBJ2-1; TRBD1 agrees at 7 bases. Germline trimming cut 5 bases from V and 5 bases from J; bases unmatched to any gene: 3. The CDR3 length is 13 residues. CDR1 and CDR2 (germline): SGHTA, FQGTGA. In nucleotides, the CDR3 is TGTGCCAGCAGCATCGACAGGGACAATGAGCAGTTCTTC. Protein sequence: CASSIDRDNEQFF.

The V gene is TRBV5-1, the J gene TRBJ2-2, with 8 bases that match TRBD1. There are 15 residues in the CDR3. The V and J ends lost 4 bases and 4 bases, in that order; junction bases with no gene match: 6. CDR1 and CDR2 from the germline V gene are SGHRS and YFSETQ. This chain's CDR3 is CASSRDRRGTGELFF. In DNA form, the CDR3 reads TGCGCCAGCAGCAGGGACAGGCGGGGCACCGGGGAGCTGTTTTTT.

This chain connects TRBV29-1 to TRBJ2-7; D call uncertain. Germline V gene data show CDR1 as SQVTM and CDR2 as ANQGSEA. The CDR3 consists of 11 residues. Between the trimmed V and J ends, which lost 4 bases and 2 bases, there was a span of 6 bases. The CDR3 loop is CSVVLAYEQYF. CDR3 sequence (DNA): TGCAGCGTTGTTTTAGCCTACGAGCAGTACTTC.

The V call is TRBV6-6, the J call TRBJ1-5; D ambiguous. With 4 bases removed from V and 6 bases from J, the gap between germline ends came to 7 bases. The CDR3 is 12 amino acids. Per germline, CDR1 MNHNY and CDR2 SVGAGI (reference sequence). CDR3 sequence (DNA): TGTGCCAGCAGTTGGGGTTTTCAGCCCCAGCATTTT. This translates into CASSWGFQPQHF.

The chain uses TRBV7-6 and TRBJ2-5; D may match TRBD1 or TRBD2 (6 bases each). CDR3 length: 13 amino acids. From germline, CDR1 is SGHVS and CDR2 FNYEAQ. V lost 0 bases and J 5 bases, leaving 7 bases between the germline ends. CDR3 in DNA: TGTGCCAGCAGCTTAGCAGGGGGGGAGACCCAGTACTTC. Residues: CASSLAGGETQYF. Supplemented by reference TRBV7-6 and TRBJ2-5, the full variable domain reads GAGVSQSPRYKVTKRGQDVALRCDPISGHVSLYWYRQALGQGPEFLTYFNYEAQQDKSGLPNDRFSAERPEGSISTLTIQRTEQRDSAMYRCASSLAGGETQYFGPGTRLLVL.

The J gene is TRBJ2-4, the V gene TRBV11-2; 7 positions agree with TRBD2. The CDR3 extends over 17 amino acids. The V gene end was trimmed by 3 bases and the J gene end by 0 bases; junction bases not matched to a gene: 8. Germline assignment: CDR1 SGHAT and CDR2 FQNNGV. CDR3 amino acids: CASSFFGAGLAKNIQYF. The DNA for the CDR3 is TGTGCCAGCAGCTTTTTTGGAGCGGGGTTAGCCAAAAACATTCAGTACTTC.

This rearrangement joins TRBV6-6 to TRBJ1-2, with D tentatively TRBD1 (5 bases). V lost 2 bases, J lost 8 bases, and 15 bases lay in between. In germline, CDR1 is MNHNY, CDR2 SVGAGI (reference sequence). This CDR3 is built from 14 residues. The CDR3 spells CASSYPTGGKGYTF. The DNA of the CDR3 is TGTGCCAGCAGTTACCCTACGGGGGGTAAAGGCTACACCTTC.

This chain links TRBV6-6 with TRBJ1-4; 8 positions match TRBD1. CDR3 size: 14 residues. J lost 5 bases, V lost 8 bases, and 7 bases had no gene match. From germline, CDR1 is MNHNY and CDR2 SVGAGI (reference sequence). The CDR3 loop reads CASAQGALNEKLFF. CDR3 coding DNA: TGTGCCAGCGCTCAGGGGGCGTTGAATGAAAAACTGTTTTTT.

This clone was seen only once. The V gene is TRBV7-2, the J gene TRBJ2-7, with a possible D match to TRBD2 (7 bases). The CDR3 runs to 16 residues. The V gene's germline CDR1 is SGHTA and CDR2 FQGNSA. Trimming removed 4 bases from V and 6 bases from J, with 22 bases in between. This chain's CDR3 is CASSSNQGRGTAEQYF. The DNA of the CDR3 is TGTGCCAGCAGCTCCAACCAGGGGCGGGGGACCGCCGAGCAGTACTTC.

V gene TRBV7-2 combines with J gene TRBJ2-3; D unclear. Deletions cut 2 bases from V and 4 bases from J, with 16 bases between. Germline CDR1 reads SGHTA; CDR2 reads FQGNSA. The CDR3 extends over 16 amino acids. DNA for the CDR3: TGTGCCAGCAGCTTATCGACGACGACCCTCGCAGATACGCAGTATTTT. This translates into CASSLSTTTLADTQYF.

This rearrangement joins TRBV2 to TRBJ2-7; D perhaps matches TRBD2 (5 bases). The CDR3 is 12 amino acids. The germline gives CDR1 SNHLY, CDR2 FYNNEI. This CDR3 reads CGVRRGSYEQYF. As DNA, the CDR3 is TGTGGGGTACGGCGCGGGTCCTACGAGCAGTACTTC.

This rearrangement joins TRBV7-9 to TRBJ1-1, with D unclear. Trimming left V 5 bases short and J 1 base short, with 14 bases between. The CDR3 consists of 15 residues. Germline loops: CDR1 SEHNR, CDR2 FQNEAQ (reference sequence). The CDR3 reads CASSPVLVKNTEAFF. CDR3 bases: TGTGCCAGCAGCCCCGTTTTAGTGAAGAACACTGAAGCTTTCTTT.

This chain joins TRBV28 and TRBJ2-3, with D hard to call. CDR1 and CDR2 (germline): MDHEN, SYDVKM. The CDR3 extends over 16 amino acids. V lost 4 bases and J lost 2, with 16 bases in between. This CDR3 is CASSSLGLGSTDTQYF. CDR3 in DNA: TGTGCCAGCAGTTCCCTGGGCCTAGGGTCCACAGATACGCAGTATTTT. The full variable domain, completed using reference TRBV28 and TRBJ2-3, is DVKVTQSSRYLVKRTGEKVFLECVQDMDHENMFWYRQDPGLGLRLIYFSYDVKMKEKGDIPEGYSVSREKKERFSLILESASTNQTSMYLCASSSLGLGSTDTQYFGPGTRLTVL.

This chain joins TRBV5-1 and TRBJ2-5; 8 bases fit TRBD1. This CDR3 is built from 15 residues. From germline, CDR1 is SGHRS and CDR2 YFSETQ. The V gene end was trimmed by 3 bases and the J gene end by 5 bases; junction bases not matched to a gene: 9. As DNA, the CDR3 is TGCGCCAGCAGCTGGCAGGGGGCTGCATCGGAGACCCAGTACTTC. Translation gives CASSWQGAASETQYF.

This chain joins TRBV7-2 and TRBJ1-5; 7 bases match TRBD1. Germline loops: CDR1 SGHTA, CDR2 FQGNSA. With V trimmed by 4 bases and J by 6 bases, 3 bases remained unmatched. This CDR3 is built from 13 residues. Here the CDR3 reads CASSSTGSQPQHF. Here the CDR3 DNA reads TGTGCCAGCAGCTCGACAGGGTCTCAGCCCCAGCATTTT.

The chain is built from TRBV7-9 and TRBJ2-3; the match to TRBD1 covers 7 bases. This CDR3 has 15 amino acids. The trim removed 5 bases at V and 3 bases at J, leaving 8 bases unmatched. In germline, CDR1 is SEHNR, CDR2 FQNEAQ (reference sequence). CDR3 sequence: CASSVQGQTTDTQYF. The CDR3 DNA sequence: TGTGCCAGCAGCGTCCAGGGACAGACAACAGATACGCAGTATTTT.

V and J are TRBV9 and TRBJ2-1; D might be TRBD2 (6 bases). CDR1 and CDR2 from the germline V gene are SGDLS and YYNGEE. V shed 0 bases and J shed 7 bases, with 17 bases lying between them. The CDR3 sequence is 16 residues long. Written as DNA, the CDR3 is TGTGCCAGCAGCGTAGTTTGGGACTCCCCAACTAATGAGCAGTTCTTC. Encoded protein: CASSVVWDSPTNEQFF.

The V call is TRBV28, the J call TRBJ2-7, with D possibly being TRBD2 (6 bases). This CDR3 comprises 13 residues. CDR1 and CDR2 from the germline V gene are MDHEN and SYDVKM. V lost 5 bases to trimming and J lost 2 bases, with 10 bases between them. CDR3: CASSPAGTYEQYF. The CDR3 region has the DNA TGTGCCAGCAGTCCCGCGGGGACCTACGAGCAGTACTTC. Variable domain in full (rest from reference TRBV28 and TRBJ2-7): DVKVTQSSRYLVKRTGEKVFLECVQDMDHENMFWYRQDPGLGLRLIYFSYDVKMKEKGDIPEGYSVSREKKERFSLILESASTNQTSMYLCASSPAGTYEQYFGPGTRLTVT.

The chain uses TRBV19 and TRBJ2-7, with a weak D call TRBD2 (5 bases). There are 15 residues in the CDR3. The germline V and J ends were trimmed by 4 bases and 2 bases, with 15 bases remaining between them. Germline loops: CDR1 LNHDA, CDR2 SQIVND (reference sequence). This CDR3 reads CASSSTGGSAYEQYF. The CDR3 coding sequence is TGTGCCAGTAGTAGTACCGGCGGTAGCGCCTACGAGCAGTACTTC.

V and J are TRBV6-1 and TRBJ2-5, with TRBD1 as a possible D gene (8 bases). The DNA end lines up better with TRBJ2-7; the J call may be wrong. CDR3 length equals 15 residues. Germline CDR1 and CDR2: MNHNS and SASEGT. CDR3 in amino acids: CASSKSGTGLYEQYF. In DNA form, the CDR3 reads TGTGCCAGCAGCAAGAGCGGGACAGGCTTATACGAGCAGTACTTC.

The rearrangement joins TRBV6-5 to TRBJ1-4, with D unresolved. The CDR3 is 15 amino acids. Trimming shortened V by 5 bases and J by 0 bases, and 10 bases separated the two germline ends. Germline CDR1 and CDR2: MNHEY and SVGAGI. CDR3 sequence reads: CASSPPGATNEKLFF. For the CDR3, the DNA is TGTGCCAGCAGTCCCCCCGGGGCAACTAATGAAAAACTGTTTTTT.